The sequence of this T cell receptor (beta chain) was determined in a study of spatial heterogeneity in lung cancer. Study in general: Sequences of the beta chain were consistently detected in greater numbers than alpha-chain sequences. For the average unique TCR and UMI combination, more than nine occurrences appeared in raw reads.

This clonotype appeared a few times. Single TCR cDNA molecules each had their own unique molecular identifier. TCRdb processed the 5' RACE reads anew with MiXCR; each CDR3 protein has one entry. The sample lists 82,000 or so distinct CDR3 sequences, roughly 13% occurring once. Time point of the sample: sample taken at primary tumor resection. Researchers sequenced whole RNA taken from tumor, nontumor lung or frozen PBMC without sorting. The donors, around 72 patients with untreated early-stage non-small cell lung cancer, provided the samples. This sequence was found in a male donor with early-stage non-small cell lung cancer. Material: PBMCs, obtained at surgery.

The CDR3 region is CAISPTGDHEQYF. In DNA, the CDR3 is TGTGCCATCAGTCCGACAGGGGACCACGAGCAGTACTTC. This chain links TRBV10-3 with TRBJ2-7, with TRBD1 matching 8 bases. Germline V gives CDR1 ENHRY, CDR2 SYGVKD. The ends lost 5 bases at V and 5 bases at J; junction bases unmatched: 5. This CDR3 comprises 13 residues.